These T cell receptor beta chains were read from a single sample in a study of response to subunit inactivated influenza vaccine. TCRdb ran MiXCR on the RT-PCR reads and lists one entry per CDR3 protein. The repertoire holds around 150,000 distinct CDR3 sequences, 9.5% to 13% seen once, with roughly 12% in the top ten. The material was non-naive T cells sorted from PBMCs, obtained roughly 45 days after vaccination. The receptors originated from a man aged 50 to 59 who received an inactivated influenza vaccine. Both conserved end residues are part of each CDR3. The D gene is left open where the match is weak. Rows give clone size only sometimes, using once, few, many, or a class for an expanded clone.

clone size	J gene	D gene	V gene	CDR3 DNA	CDR3 protein
few	TRBJ1-2	TRBD1	TRBV2	TGTGCCAGCAGGAAAGGACAGGGTCGGGGCTACACCTTC	CASRKGQGRGYTF
few	TRBJ2-1	TRBD1	TRBV20-1	TGCAGTGCTAGGGGACAGACAGGGTCAAATGAGCAGTTCTTC	CSARGQTGSNEQFF
NA	TRBJ2-5	TRBD2	TRBV5-4	TGTGCCAGCAACCGAGCGGGAGGAGCCGAGACCCAGTACTTC	CASNRAGGAETQYF
few	TRBJ2-1	NA	TRBV11-2	TGTGCCAGCAGCTTAGGGGGGGTAGCCATCCTCAATGAGCAGTTCTTC	CASSLGGVAILNEQFF
few	TRBJ1-1	NA	TRBV20-1	TGCAGTGCTCCCGAGGACAGTCTCACTGAAGCTTTCTTT	CSAPEDSLTEAFF
NA	TRBJ1-2	NA	TRBV5-5	TGTGCCAGCAGCTTGGCAGGGGCCGATACGCGCGGCTACACCTTC	CASSLAGADTRGYTF
few	TRBJ2-7	TRBD2	TRBV3-1	TGTGCCAGCAGCCCTGATCACACCGGGACTAGCGGGAGATCCTACGAGCAGTACTTC	CASSPDHTGTSGRSYEQYF
many	TRBJ1-4	NA	TRBV2	TGTGCCAGCAGGGATGGAGGCGAAAAACTGTTTTTT	CASRDGGEKLFF
many	TRBJ2-2	NA	TRBV3-1	TGTGCCAGCAGCCCTTTAGACACCGGGGAGCTGTTTTTT	CASSPLDTGELFF
NA	TRBJ2-4	TRBD1	TRBV11-2	TGTGCCAGCAGCTTAGTAGGGGCGACAGGGGGGAATGTAGCCAAAAACATTCAGTACTTC	CASSLVGATGGNVAKNIQYF
few	TRBJ1-5	NA	TRBV20-1	TGCAGTGCTAGTGCCGGGGACGGATATCAGCCCCAGCATTTT	CSASAGDGYQPQHF
NA	TRBJ2-5	NA	TRBV20-1	TGCAGTGCTAGGGATCCGGGACGCTGGCAATTCACGGAAGAGACCCAGTACTTC	CSARDPGRWQFTEETQYF
many	TRBJ2-1	TRBD1	TRBV29-1	TGCAGCGTCATAGACAGGGGCAATGAGCAGTTCTTC	CSVIDRGNEQFF
NA	TRBJ2-2	NA	TRBV10-3	TGTGCCATCACCTCGGGAGTCACCGGGGAGCTGTTTTTT	CAITSGVTGELFF
many	TRBJ2-2	NA	TRBV5-1	TGCGCCAGCAGCCCCCCGGTCTCGAACACCGGGGAGCTGTTTTTT	CASSPPVSNTGELFF
many	TRBJ2-1	NA	TRBV4-3	TGCGCCAGCAGCCAAGCTCACGGATCCTACAATGAGCAGTTCTTC	CASSQAHGSYNEQFF